The present T cell receptor beta chain was sequenced within a study of a mutant IDH1 vaccine in newly diagnosed glioma. Study-level background: Before enrollment, patients got radiotherapy alone, temozolomide alone, or mostly the combination.

The junction had 9 bases not matched to a gene; V was cut back by 0 bases and J by 6 bases. In germline, CDR1 is MRHNA, CDR2 SNTAGT. CDR3 length equals 16 residues. TCRdb keeps only in-frame clones here, not all; method: immunoSEQ multiplex PCR. The sample has roughly 54,000 clones; around 81% are singletons. In the case of this clone: Its target is not known.

Time point: week 5, during vaccination. Each dose of the vaccine consisted of 300 ug of mutant IDH1 20-mer peptide, with topical imiquimod. The sequence was obtained from a man under 40 with glioma. The specimen was PBMCs, collected from a glioma patient whose treatment included an IDH1 peptide vaccine. The chain recombines TRBV6-4 with TRBJ2-3, with 7 bases lining up with TRBD2. CDR3 DNA: TGTGCCAGCAGTGACTCTGCAGCGGGATACGGGGATACGCAGTATTTT. This codes for CASSDSAAGYGDTQYF.